This T cell receptor beta chain is from a study of T cell repertoires in aging, cancer and after chemotherapy. Germline V CDR1 and CDR2: KGHSH, LQKENI. V gave up 3 bases and J gave up 1 base; unmatched junction bases: 3. The CDR3 length is 15 residues. Rearranged V-D-J TRB sequences were amplified with a mixed TRB-A/B primer pool. TCRdb analysed the multiplex PCR reads with MiXCR anew, one entry per CDR3 protein. Of about 4,900 distinct CDR3 sequences in the sample, 35% to 60% were seen once. Peripheral blood genomic DNA, not sorted cells or RNA, was the template. This sequence originates from a human donor in good health. Sequencing was performed on blood. The rearrangement uses TRBV18 and TRBJ2-1, with 7 bases lining up with TRBD2. CDR3 in amino acids: CASSPGGVSYNEQFF. For the CDR3, the DNA is TGTGCCAGCTCACCGGGGGGGGTTTCCTACAATGAGCAGTTCTTC.